The 18 T cell receptor beta chains in this list originate from one sample, sequenced in a study of T-cell memory formation after mild COVID-19. TCRdb analysed the 5' RACE reads with MiXCR anew, one entry per CDR3 protein. The data show over 70,000 distinct CDR3 sequences, with less than 15% seen just once and 27% held by the top ten. The sample was PBMCs or a T cell subset sorted from them (not recorded which). These receptors all stem from an adult woman who had mild COVID-19 (a few samples of this study predate the infection). Cell type and time point are not known.

This clonotype was counted only a few times. Written as DNA, the CDR3 is TGTGCCAGCAGTCCGTCTGCAGGGAGGGACTACGAGCAGTACTTC. Amino acids: CASSPSAGRDYEQYF. V is TRBV12-3 or TRBV12-4 and J is TRBJ2-7; 7 bases are a match to TRBD2. Trimming cost V 5 bases and J 3 bases; bases outside gene matches: 10. The CDR3 length is 15 residues.

The rearrangement joins TRBV29-1 to TRBJ2-5, with TRBD1 identical over 8 bases. The germline V gene has CDR1 SQVTM and CDR2 ANQGSEA. The CDR3 sequence is 15 residues long. The V and J ends lost 2 bases and 3 bases, in that order; junction bases with no gene match: 8. The CDR3 nucleotides read TGCAGCGTTGAAAGGCAGGGGGCATTTGAAGAGACCCAGTACTTC. Protein: CSVERQGAFEETQYF.

The rearrangement links TRBV7-3 to TRBJ2-7; the match to TRBD1 covers 9 bases. After removal of 2 bases from V and 6 bases from J, the junction contained 8 bases not matched to a gene. Germline CDR1 is SGHTA and CDR2 is FQGTGA. The CDR3 is 15 residues long. As DNA, the CDR3 is TGTGCCAGCAGCTTAGGTCCGGGACAGGGAAGCGAGCAGTACTTC. Encoded protein: CASSLGPGQGSEQYF.

This clonotype was counted many times. V gene TRBV27 combines with J gene TRBJ2-1; D assignment may be TRBD1 or TRBD2 (5 bases each). The CDR3 spans 15 residues. V lost 5 bases to trimming and J lost 0 bases, with 11 bases between them. Germline V gene sequence: CDR1 MNHEY, CDR2 SMNVEV (reference sequence). The CDR3 loop reads CASSPGTSSYNEQFF. As DNA, the CDR3 is TGTGCCAGCAGTCCAGGGACGAGCTCCTACAATGAGCAGTTCTTC.

The V call is TRBV6-5, the J call TRBJ2-2; maybe TRBD1 (6 bases). With 2 bases removed from V and 2 bases from J, the gap between germline ends came to 12 bases. CDR3 length: 16 amino acids. From germline, CDR1 is MNHEY and CDR2 SVGAGI. The CDR3 region has the DNA TGTGCCAGCAGTTACCCCGGGACAACAAACACCGGGGAGCTGTTTTTT. It encodes CASSYPGTTNTGELFF.

In its sample, this clonotype was seen a few times. The rearrangement links TRBV29-1 to TRBJ1-2; possibly TRBD1 for D (6 bases). Germline CDR1 is SQVTM and CDR2 is ANQGSEA. V lost 0 bases, J lost 4 bases, and 18 bases lay in between. The CDR3 length is 16 residues. CDR3 bases: TGCAGCGTTGAAGATTGGGAGGTGGACAGCCCCTATGGCTACACCTTC. It specifies CSVEDWEVDSPYGYTF.

At least ten counts were recorded for this clonotype. The chain carries TRBV20-1 and TRBJ1-1, with a possible D match to TRBD1 (5 bases). The germline gives CDR1 DFQATT, CDR2 SNEGSKA (reference sequence). The CDR3 loop spans 12 amino acids. Trimming shortened V by 3 bases and J by 5 bases, and 10 bases separated the two germline ends. The CDR3 reads CSASLGETEAFF. The CDR3 bases are TGCAGTGCTAGTTTGGGGGAGACTGAAGCTTTCTTT.

This clonotype appeared a few times. This chain connects TRBV9 to TRBJ2-7; the match to TRBD1 covers 9 bases. The trim removed 4 bases at V and 6 bases at J, leaving 8 bases unmatched. There are 14 residues in the CDR3. The germline V gene encodes CDR1 SGDLS and CDR2 YYNGEE. CDR3 sequence reads: CASSPTGGIAEQYF. The CDR3, as DNA: TGTGCCAGCAGCCCGACAGGGGGAATCGCCGAGCAGTACTTC.

This clonotype was counted between two and nine times. The chain joins TRBV11-2 to TRBJ2-1, with a weak D call TRBD1 (6 bases). This CDR3 is 15 amino acids long. The germline gives CDR1 SGHAT, CDR2 FQNNGV. V was cut by 1 base and J by 7 bases, with 14 bases left in between. CDR3 nucleotide sequence: TGTGCCAGCAGCTTAGTTCAGGGGACGTGGAATGAGCAGTTCTTC. Amino acids: CASSLVQGTWNEQFF. The full variable domain, completed using reference TRBV11-2 and TRBJ2-1, is EAGVAQSPRYKIIEKRQSVAFWCNPISGHATLYWYQQILGQGPKLLIQFQNNGVVDDSQLPKDRFSAERLKGVDSTLKIQPAKLEDSAVYLCASSLVQGTWNEQFFGPGTRLTVL.

This clonotype was detected a few times. This rearrangement joins TRBV29-1 to TRBJ2-1, with TRBD2 identical over 8 bases. The CDR3 runs to 14 residues. Germline loops: CDR1 SQVTM, CDR2 ANQGSEA. V shed 5 bases, J shed 0 bases, and the junction held 3 bases outside the gene matches. The CDR3 loop reads CSVSGGSSYNEQFF. The CDR3 DNA follows: TGCAGCGTTAGCGGGGGTAGCTCCTACAATGAGCAGTTCTTC.

As regards this clonotype: A read error is possible here, since a much larger clone lies one base away. The gene calls are TRBV4-3 and TRBJ2-7; possible D gene TRBD2, 7 bases. This CDR3 is built from 14 residues. Per the germline V gene, CDR1 is LGHNA and CDR2 is YSLEER. CDR3 in DNA: TGCGCCCGCAGCCAAGGGGGGGGTGCCTACGAGCAGTACTTC. Its protein product is CARSQGGGAYEQYF.

This chain joins TRBV20-1 and TRBJ2-5; TRBD2 might be the D (5 bases). The V gene's germline CDR1 is DFQATT and CDR2 SNEGSKA (reference sequence). This CDR3 spans 9 amino acids. DNA for the CDR3: TGCACTCGGAGGGAGACCCAGTACTTC. Protein sequence: CTRRETQYF.

This chain uses TRBV19 with TRBJ2-7; D may match TRBD1 or TRBD2 (5 bases each). The CDR3 loop spans 15 amino acids. The ends were cut back, 5 bases at V and 1 base at J, with 15 bases in the middle. Germline CDR1 is LNHDA and CDR2 is SQIVND (reference sequence). CDR3 loop: CASSDLSWGSYEQYF. The DNA of the CDR3 is TGTGCCAGTAGTGACCTAAGCTGGGGGTCCTACGAGCAGTACTTC. Full variable domain (outside the CDR3, taken from reference TRBV19 and TRBJ2-7): DGGITQSPKYLFRKEGQNVTLSCEQNLNHDAMYWYRQDPGQGLRLIYYSQIVNDFQKGDIAEGYSVSREKKESFPLTVTSAQKNPTAFYLCASSDLSWGSYEQYFGPGTRLTVT.

This sequence joins TRBV5-8 and TRBJ1-5; D is perhaps TRBD1 (6 bases). The CDR3 is made up of 14 amino acids. Germline-derived CDR1 and CDR2 are SGHTS and YDEGEE. V shed 0 bases and J shed 6 bases, with 10 bases lying between them. The CDR3 protein is CASSLVQGFQPQHF. The CDR3 nucleotides are TGTGCCAGCAGCTTGGTACAGGGATTTCAGCCCCAGCATTTT.

The chain links TRBV1 to TRBJ1-1. TRBV1 has pseudogene status. This CDR3 contains 15 residues. The CDR3 here is CTSSQLGGSQGNLIF. The CDR3 DNA is TGCACCAGCAGCCAATTAGGAGGAAGCCAAGGAAATCTCATCTTT.

The CDR3: CASSLALWVAGGYNEQFF. The CDR3 DNA reads TGTGCCAGCAGCTTAGCGCTTTGGGTAGCGGGGGGATACAATGAGCAGTTCTTC. The chain joins TRBV7-6 to TRBJ2-1; 10 nucleotides match TRBD2. V was clipped by 0 bases and J by 4 bases; unmatched bases: 9. The germline V gene encodes CDR1 SGHVS and CDR2 FNYEAQ. The CDR3 totals 18 residues. The full variable domain, rest sourced from reference TRBV7-6 and TRBJ2-1, is GAGVSQSPRYKVTKRGQDVALRCDPISGHVSLYWYRQALGQGPEFLTYFNYEAQQDKSGLPNDRFSAERPEGSISTLTIQRTEQRDSAMYRCASSLALWVAGGYNEQFFGPGTRLTVL.

This chain uses TRBV6-1 with TRBJ1-5; TRBD1 aligns across 7 bases. From germline, CDR1 is MNHNS and CDR2 SASEGT. The V gene end was trimmed by 2 bases and the J gene end by 0 bases; junction bases not matched to a gene: 4. The CDR3 covers 16 residues. Here the CDR3 DNA reads TGTGCCAGCAGTGAATGGGACAGATCTAGCAATCAGCCCCAGCATTTT. Its translation is CASSEWDRSSNQPQHF.

This clonotype has only a few counts. The rearrangement joins TRBV5-1 to TRBJ2-3; TRBD1 is a possible D gene (6 bases). V was clipped by 6 bases and J by 0 bases, with 14 bases between them. Germline-derived CDR1 and CDR2 are SGHRS and YFSETQ. This CDR3 is 15 amino acids long. The CDR3 is CASTPGALSTDTQYF. CDR3 nucleotides: TGCGCCAGCACCCCAGGGGCTCTTAGCACAGATACGCAGTATTTT.